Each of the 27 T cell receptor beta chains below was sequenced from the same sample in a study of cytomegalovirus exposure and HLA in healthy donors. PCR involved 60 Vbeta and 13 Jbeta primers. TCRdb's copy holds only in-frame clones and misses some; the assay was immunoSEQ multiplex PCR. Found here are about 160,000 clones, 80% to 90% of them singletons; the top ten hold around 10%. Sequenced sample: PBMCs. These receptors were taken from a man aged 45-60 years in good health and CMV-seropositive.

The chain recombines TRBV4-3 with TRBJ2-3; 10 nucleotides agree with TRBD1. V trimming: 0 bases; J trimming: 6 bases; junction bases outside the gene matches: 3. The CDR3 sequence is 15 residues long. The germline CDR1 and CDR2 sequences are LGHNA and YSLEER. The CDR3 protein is CASSQDGTGADTQYF. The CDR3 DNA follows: TGCGCCAGCAGCCAAGATGGGACAGGGGCCGATACGCAGTATTTT.

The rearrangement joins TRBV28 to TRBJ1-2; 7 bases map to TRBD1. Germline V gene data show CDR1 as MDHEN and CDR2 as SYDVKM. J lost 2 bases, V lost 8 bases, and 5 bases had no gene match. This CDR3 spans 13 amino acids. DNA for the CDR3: TGTGCCAGCTCGACAGGGCCCAACTATGGCTACACCTTC. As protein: CASSTGPNYGYTF.

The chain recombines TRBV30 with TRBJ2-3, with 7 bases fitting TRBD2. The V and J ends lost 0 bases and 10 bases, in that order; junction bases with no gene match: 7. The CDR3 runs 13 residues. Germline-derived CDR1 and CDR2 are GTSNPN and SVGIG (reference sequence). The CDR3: CAWSVGGREAQYF. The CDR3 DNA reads TGTGCCTGGAGTGTGGGCGGGAGAGAGGCGCAGTATTTT.

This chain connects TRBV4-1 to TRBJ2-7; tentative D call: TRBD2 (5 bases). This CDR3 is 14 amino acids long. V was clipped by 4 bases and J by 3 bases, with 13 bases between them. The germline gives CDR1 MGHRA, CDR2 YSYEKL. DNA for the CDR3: TGCGCCAGCAGCCCCCGGGGTTCCGGCTACGAGCAGTACTTC. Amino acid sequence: CASSPRGSGYEQYF.

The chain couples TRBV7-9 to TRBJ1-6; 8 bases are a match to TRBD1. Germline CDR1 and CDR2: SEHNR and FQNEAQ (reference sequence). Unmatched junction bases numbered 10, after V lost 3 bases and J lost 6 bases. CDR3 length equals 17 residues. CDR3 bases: TGTGCCAGCAGCTTCGCCCCAGGGGGCGACCCTAATTCACCCCTCCACTTT. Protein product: CASSFAPGGDPNSPLHF.

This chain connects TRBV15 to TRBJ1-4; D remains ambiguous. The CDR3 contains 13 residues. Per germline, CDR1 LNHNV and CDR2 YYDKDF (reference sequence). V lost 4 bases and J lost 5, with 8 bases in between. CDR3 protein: CATSIRKNEKLFF. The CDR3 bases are TGTGCCACCAGCATCAGGAAGAATGAAAAACTGTTTTTT.

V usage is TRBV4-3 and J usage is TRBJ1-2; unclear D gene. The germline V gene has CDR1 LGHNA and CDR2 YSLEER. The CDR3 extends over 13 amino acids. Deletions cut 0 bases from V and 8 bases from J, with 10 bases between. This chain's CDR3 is CASSQDGERGYTF. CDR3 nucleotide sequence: TGCGCCAGCAGCCAAGATGGAGAGAGAGGCTACACCTTC.

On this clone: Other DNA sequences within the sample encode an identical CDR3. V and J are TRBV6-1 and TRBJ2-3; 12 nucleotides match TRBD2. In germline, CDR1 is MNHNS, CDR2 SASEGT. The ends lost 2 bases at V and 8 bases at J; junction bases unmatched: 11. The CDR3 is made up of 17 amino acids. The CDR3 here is CASSEQSSGGALRTQYF. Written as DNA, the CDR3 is TGTGCCAGCAGTGAACAGTCTAGCGGGGGGGCGTTACGTACGCAGTATTTT.

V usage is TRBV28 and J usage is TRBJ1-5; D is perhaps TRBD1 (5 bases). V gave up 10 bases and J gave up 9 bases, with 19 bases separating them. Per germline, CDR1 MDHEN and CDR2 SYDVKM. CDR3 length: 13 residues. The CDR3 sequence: CAIRRAGSGPQHF. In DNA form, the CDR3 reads TGTGCCATAAGGAGGGCAGGGTCGGGGCCCCAGCATTTT.

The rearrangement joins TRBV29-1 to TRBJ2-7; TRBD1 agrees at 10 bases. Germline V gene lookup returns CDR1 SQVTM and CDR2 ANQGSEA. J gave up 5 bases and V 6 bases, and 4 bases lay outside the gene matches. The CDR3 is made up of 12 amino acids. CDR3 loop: CSVDGTGDEQYF. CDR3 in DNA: TGCAGCGTCGATGGGACAGGGGACGAGCAGTACTTC.

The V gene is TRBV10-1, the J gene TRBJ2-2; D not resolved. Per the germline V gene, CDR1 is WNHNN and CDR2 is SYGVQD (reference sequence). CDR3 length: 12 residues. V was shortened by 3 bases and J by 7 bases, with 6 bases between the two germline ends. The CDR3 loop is CASSDPIGELFF. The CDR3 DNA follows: TGCGCCAGCAGTGACCCAATCGGGGAGCTGTTTTTT.

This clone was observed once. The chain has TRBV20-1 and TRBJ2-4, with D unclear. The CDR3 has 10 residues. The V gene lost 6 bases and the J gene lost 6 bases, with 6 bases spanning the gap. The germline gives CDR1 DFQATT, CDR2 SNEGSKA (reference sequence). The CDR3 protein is CSASINIQYF. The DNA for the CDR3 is TGCAGTGCCTCTATAAACATTCAGTACTTC.

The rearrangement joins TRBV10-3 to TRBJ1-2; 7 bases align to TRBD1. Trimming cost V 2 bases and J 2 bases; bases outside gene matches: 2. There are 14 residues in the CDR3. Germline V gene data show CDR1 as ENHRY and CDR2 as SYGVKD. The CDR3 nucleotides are TGTGCCATCAGTGAGGGCAGGGGGAACTATGGCTACACCTTC. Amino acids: CAISEGRGNYGYTF.

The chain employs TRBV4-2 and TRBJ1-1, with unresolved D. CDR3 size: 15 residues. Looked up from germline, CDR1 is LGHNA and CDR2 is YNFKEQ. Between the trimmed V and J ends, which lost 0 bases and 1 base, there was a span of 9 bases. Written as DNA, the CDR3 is TGTGCCAGCAGCCAAGATTATGGGAGGAACACTGAAGCTTTCTTT. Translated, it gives CASSQDYGRNTEAFF.

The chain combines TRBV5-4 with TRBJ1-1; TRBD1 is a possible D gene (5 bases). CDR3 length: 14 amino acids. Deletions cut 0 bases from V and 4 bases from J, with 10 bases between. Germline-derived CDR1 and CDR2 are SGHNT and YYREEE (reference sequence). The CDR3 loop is CASSLGQPSTEAFF. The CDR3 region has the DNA TGTGCCAGCAGCTTGGGACAGCCAAGCACTGAAGCTTTCTTT.

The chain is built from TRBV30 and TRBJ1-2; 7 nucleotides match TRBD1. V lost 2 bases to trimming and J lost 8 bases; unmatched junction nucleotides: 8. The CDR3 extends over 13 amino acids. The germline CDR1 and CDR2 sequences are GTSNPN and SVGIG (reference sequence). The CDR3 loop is CAWSHTGVPGYTF. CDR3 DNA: TGTGCCTGGAGTCATACAGGGGTTCCGGGCTACACCTTC.

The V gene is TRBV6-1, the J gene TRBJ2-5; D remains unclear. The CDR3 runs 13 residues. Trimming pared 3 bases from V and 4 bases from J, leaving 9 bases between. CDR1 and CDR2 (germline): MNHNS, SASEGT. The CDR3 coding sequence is TGTGCCAGCAGTGAGGTCGGCGGAGAGACCCAGTACTTC. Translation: CASSEVGGETQYF.

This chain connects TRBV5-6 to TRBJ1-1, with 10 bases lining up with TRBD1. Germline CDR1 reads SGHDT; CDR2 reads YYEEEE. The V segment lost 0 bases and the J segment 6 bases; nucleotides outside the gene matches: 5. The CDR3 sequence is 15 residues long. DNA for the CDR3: TGTGCCAGCAGCTTGGGGGGACAGGGGTCCGCTGAAGCTTTCTTT. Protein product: CASSLGGQGSAEAFF.

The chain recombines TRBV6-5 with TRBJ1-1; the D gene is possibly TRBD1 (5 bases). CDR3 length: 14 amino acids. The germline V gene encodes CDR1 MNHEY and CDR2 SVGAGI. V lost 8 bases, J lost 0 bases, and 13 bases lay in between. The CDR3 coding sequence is TGTGCCAGCGGGACTACAGGTATGAACACTGAAGCTTTCTTT. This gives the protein CASGTTGMNTEAFF.

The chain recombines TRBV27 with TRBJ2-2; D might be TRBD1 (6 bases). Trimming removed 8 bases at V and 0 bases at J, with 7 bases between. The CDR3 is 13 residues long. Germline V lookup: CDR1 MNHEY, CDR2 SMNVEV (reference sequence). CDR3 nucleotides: TGTGCCAGCCGGGACACGAACACCGGGGAGCTGTTTTTT. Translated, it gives CASRDTNTGELFF.

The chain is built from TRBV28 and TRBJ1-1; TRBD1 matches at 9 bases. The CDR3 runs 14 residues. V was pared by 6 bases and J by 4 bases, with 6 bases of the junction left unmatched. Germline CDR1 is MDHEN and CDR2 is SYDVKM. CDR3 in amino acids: CASRNRGQGTEAFF. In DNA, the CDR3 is TGTGCCAGCAGGAACAGGGGGCAAGGCACTGAAGCTTTCTTT.

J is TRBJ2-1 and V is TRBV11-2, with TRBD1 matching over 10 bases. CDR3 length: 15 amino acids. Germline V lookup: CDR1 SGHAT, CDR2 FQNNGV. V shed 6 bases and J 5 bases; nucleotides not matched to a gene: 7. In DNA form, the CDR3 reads TGTGCCAGCAGTACAAGACAGGGGGCAAACAATGAGCAGTTCTTC. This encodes CASSTRQGANNEQFF. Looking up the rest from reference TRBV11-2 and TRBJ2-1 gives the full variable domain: EAGVAQSPRYKIIEKRQSVAFWCNPISGHATLYWYQQILGQGPKLLIQFQNNGVVDDSQLPKDRFSAERLKGVDSTLKIQPAKLEDSAVYLCASSTRQGANNEQFFGPGTRLTVL.

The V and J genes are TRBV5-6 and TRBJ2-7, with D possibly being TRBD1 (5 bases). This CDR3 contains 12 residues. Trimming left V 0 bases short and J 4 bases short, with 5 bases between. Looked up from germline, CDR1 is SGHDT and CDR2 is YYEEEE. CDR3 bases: TGTGCCAGCAGCTTGGACAGGTACGAGCAGTACTTC. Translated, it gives CASSLDRYEQYF.

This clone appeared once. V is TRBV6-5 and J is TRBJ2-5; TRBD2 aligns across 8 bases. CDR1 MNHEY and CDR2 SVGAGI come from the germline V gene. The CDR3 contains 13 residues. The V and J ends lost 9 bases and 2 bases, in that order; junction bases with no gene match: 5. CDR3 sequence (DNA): TGTGCCAGTAAGGGACTAGGACAAGAGACCCAGTACTTC. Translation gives CASKGLGQETQYF.

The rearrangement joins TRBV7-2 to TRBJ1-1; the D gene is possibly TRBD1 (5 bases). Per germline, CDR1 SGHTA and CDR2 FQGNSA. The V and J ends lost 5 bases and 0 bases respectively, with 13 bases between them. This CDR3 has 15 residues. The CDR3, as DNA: TGTGCCAGCAGCCCGGCAGGGAAGGTGAACACTGAAGCTTTCTTT. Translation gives CASSPAGKVNTEAFF.

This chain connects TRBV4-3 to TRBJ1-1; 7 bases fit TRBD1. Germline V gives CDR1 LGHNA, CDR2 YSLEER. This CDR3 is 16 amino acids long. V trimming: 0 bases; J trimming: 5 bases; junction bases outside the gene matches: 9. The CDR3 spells CASSQEVGRGFTEAFF. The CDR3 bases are TGCGCCAGCAGCCAAGAGGTGGGCAGGGGGTTTACTGAAGCTTTCTTT.

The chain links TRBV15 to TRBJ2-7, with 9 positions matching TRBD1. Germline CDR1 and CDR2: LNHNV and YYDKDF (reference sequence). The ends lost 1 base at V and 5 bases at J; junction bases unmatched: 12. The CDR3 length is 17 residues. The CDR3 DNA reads TGTGCCACCAGCAGAGTTTCCCGACAGGGGGTTTTTAACGAGCAGTACTTC. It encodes CATSRVSRQGVFNEQYF.